Sequencing of this TCR beta chain was carried out in a study of blood T cell repertoires in COVID-19. Turning to the study itself: COVID-19 samples collected from the United States, Italy and Spain covered acute and convalescent phases. PBMCs, B-cell-depleted T cells, or T cells provided the cDNA or gDNA that made up the material.

Trimming stripped 0 bases from V and 6 bases from J, with 5 bases between. This CDR3 spans 12 amino acids. Germline values: CDR1 SGHKS, CDR2 YYEKEE (reference sequence). Per the study methods: Estimated nucleated cell counts came from reference gene primer amplification. Sequencing was performed with immunoSEQ multiplex PCR; in TCRdb, only in-frame clones are kept and a portion is missing. V and J calls and clone size are copied from that table; D and trimming were computed from the DNA. The data contain around 150,000 clones, approximately 84% of them singletons. The chain has TRBV5-5 and TRBJ2-3, with D uncertain. The sequence was obtained from a human donor in a cohort sampled during active COVID-19. What was sequenced was peripheral blood. The CDR3 coding sequence is TGTGCCAGCAGCTTGGATTCGGATACGCAGTATTTT. It codes for CASSLDSDTQYF.